These 17 T cell receptor beta chains came from one sample sequenced in a study of regulatory T cells in long-lasting Graves disease. Arm-PCR of CDR3 regions and iRepertoire HTBI primers were used to build TCR beta libraries. TCRdb re-analysed the multiplex PCR reads in MiXCR, keeping a single row per CDR3 protein. The data contain around 450,000 distinct CDR3 sequences, 15% of them singletons. Time point given: newly diagnosed GD, antithyroid drugs for less than 3 months. From PBMCs, RNA was extracted and then used to make the TCR library. In addition, the sample was reused for a study of T cells in Graves' hyperthyroidism and ophthalmopathy.

This specimen consisted of peripheral blood mononuclear cells (PBMCs), obtained at new diagnosis, from a patient treated with antithyroid drugs. The receptors stem from a woman aged 25 to 45 with Graves disease.

J is TRBJ1-1 and V is TRBV6-1; D unresolved. Looked up from germline, CDR1 is MNHNS and CDR2 is SASEGT. CDR3 length equals 12 residues. V shed 5 bases and J shed 4 bases, with 8 bases lying between them. CDR3 DNA sequence: TGTGCCAGCAGTCGTCGTAGCACTGAAGCTTTCTTT. It encodes CASSRRSTEAFF.

This clonotype came up a few times. The rearrangement links TRBV5-1 to TRBJ1-1; a possible D gene is TRBD1 (5 bases). This CDR3 comprises 14 residues. Germline V gene lookup returns CDR1 SGHRS and CDR2 YFSETQ. Trimming cost V 1 base and J 3 bases, with 10 bases left between them. The CDR3 nucleotides read TGCGCCAGCAGCTTGTGGGGCAGGGACACTGAAGCTTTCTTT. It translates to CASSLWGRDTEAFF.

To note about this clonotype: One base away lies a much larger clone, so this may be a sequencing read error. The J gene is TRBJ1-5, the V gene TRBV18, with D maybe TRBD1 (5 bases). Trimming took 3 bases from V and 5 from J, leaving 23 bases between them. This CDR3 has 18 amino acids. Germline V gene lookup returns CDR1 KGHSH and CDR2 LQKENI. The DNA for the CDR3 is TGTGCCAGCTCACCTTCAGCGCTAGGGGCTACTGGGCATCAGCCCCAGCATTTT. The encoded protein is CASSPSALGATGHQPQHF.

This clonotype was seen ten or more times. V is TRBV2 and J is TRBJ2-7; D gene uncertain. From germline, CDR1 is SNHLY and CDR2 FYNNEI. The CDR3 loop spans 17 amino acids. V dropped 0 bases and J dropped 5 bases, with 20 bases sitting between them. The CDR3 loop reads CASSEAQVTVSIDEQYF. The CDR3 DNA reads TGTGCCAGCAGTGAAGCGCAGGTAACAGTCTCTATCGACGAGCAGTACTTC.

The chain joins TRBV13 to TRBJ2-1, with unresolved D. V was pared by 8 bases and J by 6 bases, with 17 bases between. Germline V gives CDR1 PRHDT, CDR2 FYEKMQ (reference sequence). The CDR3 is made up of 14 amino acids. Written as DNA, the CDR3 is TGTGCCAGCTTACAGAGAGGAGCCCCCAATGAGCAGTTCTTC. This sequence encodes CASLQRGAPNEQFF.

This sequence joins TRBV27 and TRBJ2-7, with D tentatively TRBD1 (6 bases). The CDR3 spans 14 residues. Trimming took 3 bases from V and 4 from J, leaving 13 bases between them. The germline V gene has CDR1 MNHEY and CDR2 SMNVEV (reference sequence). CDR3 in amino acids: CASSFGVDSYEQYF. The CDR3 region has the DNA TGTGCCAGCAGTTTTGGGGTGGACAGTTACGAGCAGTACTTC.

This clonotype was recorded a few times. The CDR3 region has the DNA TGCAGCGTTGAAGACGGGGCCGGGCTGGGAAACACCATATATTTT. This translates into CSVEDGAGLGNTIYF. V gene TRBV29-1 combines with J gene TRBJ1-3; TRBD1 might be the D (5 bases). Trimming took off 0 bases at V and 4 bases at J, with 13 bases between the two ends. The CDR3 runs to 15 residues. Germline V gives CDR1 SQVTM, CDR2 ANQGSEA.

Many counts were recorded for this clonotype. This rearrangement joins TRBV2 to TRBJ1-1; TRBD1 matches 8 bases. There are 15 residues in the CDR3. V trimming: 1 base; J trimming: 5 bases; junction bases outside the gene matches: 6. Germline V gives CDR1 SNHLY, CDR2 FYNNEI. The CDR3 nucleotides read TGTGCCAGCAGTGAAGACCAGGGGGCCCGGACTGAAGCTTTCTTT. It is translated as CASSEDQGARTEAFF.

The chain couples TRBV5-1 to TRBJ1-1; D remains unclear. The CDR3 consists of 14 residues. CDR1 is SGHRS and CDR2 is YFSETQ in the germline V gene. Trimming took 1 base from V and 3 from J, leaving 10 bases between them. CDR3 region: CASSLRGQDTEAFF. CDR3 DNA: TGCGCCAGCAGCTTGCGTGGGCAGGACACTGAAGCTTTCTTT. Complete variable domain (other parts from reference TRBV5-1 and TRBJ1-1): KAGVTQTPRYLIKTRGQQVTLSCSPISGHRSVSWYQQTPGQGLQFLFEYFSETQRNKGNFPGRFSGRQFSNSRSEMNVSTLELGDSALYLCASSLRGQDTEAFFGQGTRLTVV.

There are many counts of this clonotype. The J gene is TRBJ2-7, the V gene TRBV5-1, with TRBD2 as a possible D gene (6 bases). V shed 0 bases and J shed 4 bases, with 11 bases lying between them. The V gene's germline CDR1 is SGHRS and CDR2 YFSETQ. The CDR3 consists of 14 residues. CDR3 coding DNA: TGCGCCAGCAGCTTGGGACTAGGAAATTACGAGCAGTACTTC. Its protein product is CASSLGLGNYEQYF.

This clonotype has more than one count but fewer than ten. V is TRBV6-1 and J is TRBJ2-7; 11 bases agree with TRBD2. After removal of 5 bases from V and 0 bases from J, the junction contained 3 bases not matched to a gene. Germline loops: CDR1 MNHNS, CDR2 SASEGT. The CDR3 totals 15 residues. The CDR3 sequence: CASSQGLADSYEQYF. CDR3 DNA: TGTGCCAGCAGTCAGGGACTAGCGGACTCCTACGAGCAGTACTTC.

This clonotype was detected ten times or more. V usage is TRBV5-1 and J usage is TRBJ2-7, with D possibly TRBD1 on 6 matching bases. The CDR3 is made up of 17 amino acids. Trimming removed 4 bases from V and 4 bases from J, with 24 bases in between. Germline CDR1 SGHRS, CDR2 YFSETQ. CDR3 in DNA: TGCGCCAGCAGCCTGTCGGGACACCTACTACGTGGATACGAGCAGTACTTC. This gives the protein CASSLSGHLLRGYEQYF.

This clonotype was counted at least ten times. The chain employs TRBV5-1 and TRBJ2-6; 8 bases match TRBD1. The trim removed 3 bases at V and 3 bases at J, leaving 2 bases unmatched. This CDR3 contains 15 residues. Germline V lookup: CDR1 SGHRS, CDR2 YFSETQ. In DNA, the CDR3 is TGCGCCAGCAGCTCCGGGACAGGTGGGGCCAACGTCCTGACTTTC. This codes for CASSSGTGGANVLTF.

Many counts were recorded for this clonotype. This chain links TRBV6-1 with TRBJ2-3; D is tentatively TRBD1 or TRBD2 (6 bases each). This CDR3 is 16 amino acids long. The V end was cut by 8 bases, the J end by 4 bases, with 22 bases between. Per the germline V gene, CDR1 is MNHNS and CDR2 is SASEGT. The CDR3 loop is CASRPRGGVLADTQYF. CDR3 in DNA: TGTGCCAGCCGACCCAGGGGAGGAGTGTTAGCAGATACGCAGTATTTT.

About this clonotype itself: This sequence may be a read error, since a much larger clone differs from it by one base. The chain uses TRBV2 and TRBJ1-1; 7 nucleotides align to TRBD1. Germline assignment: CDR1 SNHLY and CDR2 FYNNEI. There are 13 residues in the CDR3. The CDR3 spells CATGQEGHTEASF. DNA of the CDR3: TGTGCCACTGGACAGGAGGGGCACACTGAAGCTTCCTTT.

This clonotype occurred a few times. The chain has TRBV19 and TRBJ1-3, with unresolved D. From germline, CDR1 is LNHDA and CDR2 SQIVND (reference sequence). The ends were cut back, 6 bases at V and 2 bases at J, with 14 bases in the middle. CDR3 length: 15 amino acids. This chain's CDR3 is CASSNQKFTGNTIYF. In DNA form, the CDR3 reads TGTGCCAGTAGCAACCAGAAATTTACTGGAAACACCATATATTTT.

The chain carries TRBV19 and TRBJ2-2; TRBD1 might be the D (5 bases). CDR1 and CDR2 (germline): LNHDA, SQIVND (reference sequence). CDR3 length equals 13 residues. V lost 5 bases and J lost 6, with 10 bases in between. In nucleotides, the CDR3 is TGTGCCAGTAGTTTGACAGAGGCCGGGGAGCTGTTTTTT. The encoded protein is CASSLTEAGELFF.